These 18 T cell receptor beta chains originate from one sample sequenced in a study of molecular identifiers for immune sequencing clone quantification. From the PCR reads, TCRdb called clonotypes with MiXCR, one entry per CDR3 protein. The repertoire holds about 640,000 distinct CDR3 sequences, just under 20% seen once, with roughly 0.9% in the top ten. Sequencing input: naive CD8+ T cells from blood, with Jurkat cell RNA spiked in. Subset denoted: FACS-sorted CD8+CD4-CCR7+CD45RA+ naive T cells. The receptors were sampled from a human donor in good health. Some libraries in this study had Jurkat cell RNA spiked in.

This clonotype occurred many times. The gene calls are TRBV12-3 or TRBV12-4 and TRBJ2-3; a weak D match, TRBD2 (7 bases). The CDR3 totals 18 residues. Trimming left V 3 bases short and J 1 base short, with 20 bases between. Here the CDR3 DNA reads TGTGCCAGCAGTTTCCAGAACGTGGAGGGGGGGGGCACAGATACGCAGTATTTT. Its translation: CASSFQNVEGGGTDTQYF.

At least ten counts were recorded for this clonotype. As the CDR3 is not closed by the conserved phenylalanine or tryptophan, this likely results from a read error. The DNA is omitted, as the CDR3 cannot be located on it reliably, and the CDR3 follows TCRdb's listing. The chain is built from TRBV5-6 and TRBJ2-7. The CDR3 length is 16 residues, termini included. Germline CDR1 is SGHDT and CDR2 is YYEEEE. This CDR3 is CASSLGTAPTSSTSES.

Regarding this clonotype: The junction differs from germline at one of its ends, possibly a read error. J is TRBJ2-1 and V is TRBV7-9; TRBD2 agrees at 11 bases. Germline V lookup: CDR1 SEHNR, CDR2 FQNEAQ (reference sequence). The CDR3 is made up of 18 amino acids. CDR3 coding DNA: TGTGCCAGCAGACCAAAACTAGCGGGAGTTTCGTCCTACAATGAGCAGCTCTTC. The encoded protein is CASRPKLAGVSSYNEQLF. Full variable domain (remainder filled in from reference TRBV7-9 and TRBJ2-1): DTGVSQNPRHKITKRGQNVTFRCDPISEHNRLYWYRQTLGQGPEFLTYFQNEAQLEKSRLLSDRFSAERPKGSFSTLEIQRTEQGDSAMYLCASRPKLAGVSSYNEQLFGPGTRLTVL.

Regarding this clonotype: With a much larger clone just one base away, this may be a read error. V is TRBV6-5 and J is TRBJ2-7; the D is unclear. Germline V lookup: CDR1 MNHEY, CDR2 SVGAGI. The CDR3 loop spans 15 amino acids. The CDR3 here is CASGYRFQQIAEQYF. The CDR3 coding sequence is TGTGCCAGCGGTTACCGATTTCAGCAGATAGCCGAGCAGTACTTC.

The chain has TRBV20-1 and TRBJ2-1; no clear D. The V gene lost 3 bases and the J gene lost 9 bases, with 9 bases spanning the gap. Germline CDR1 DFQATT, CDR2 SNEGSKA (reference sequence). The CDR3 covers 11 residues. CDR3 in DNA: TGCAGTGCTAGGCCATTGGGTGAGCAGTTCTTC. Encoded protein: CSARPLGEQFF.

The chain couples TRBV2 to TRBJ2-1; D is unclear. The CDR3 consists of 16 residues. The V gene lost 3 bases and the J gene lost 0 bases, with 12 bases spanning the gap. Germline V gives CDR1 SNHLY, CDR2 FYNNEI. CDR3 sequence (DNA): TGTGCCAGCAGTGATCAGACTTCCAGCTCCTACAATGAGCAGTTCTTC. Translating gives CASSDQTSSSYNEQFF.

This clonotype was seen many times. This sequence joins TRBV30 and TRBJ2-7; 7 bases fit TRBD1. Unmatched junction bases numbered 3, after V lost 2 bases and J lost 5 bases. Looked up from germline, CDR1 is GTSNPN and CDR2 is SVGIG (reference sequence). There are 12 residues in the CDR3. CDR3 nucleotides: TGTGCCTGGAGTTTGACAGGGAACGAGCAGTACTTC. Amino acid sequence: CAWSLTGNEQYF.

On this clonotype itself: A clone one base away is much larger, so this may be a read error. The V and J genes are TRBV19 and TRBJ2-3, with 8 bases identical to TRBD2. The CDR3 is 13 amino acids. Germline values: CDR1 LNHDA, CDR2 SQIVND (reference sequence). This CDR3 is CASTWTSTDAQYF. In DNA form, the CDR3 reads TGTGCCAGTACCTGGACTAGCACAGATGCGCAGTATTTT.

In this sample, this clonotype turned up many times. The chain carries TRBV12-5 and TRBJ1-1; D is unresolved. Germline V gives CDR1 LGHNT, CDR2 FRNRAP. Trimming removed 2 bases from V and 5 bases from J, with 6 bases in between. The CDR3 sequence is 12 residues long. This chain's CDR3 is CASGLPGTEAFF. The CDR3 bases are TGTGCTAGTGGTTTGCCTGGGACTGAAGCTTTCTTT.

This chain connects TRBV10-2 to TRBJ1-1; D ambiguous. The CDR3 consists of 13 residues. The germline CDR1 and CDR2 sequences are WSHSY and SAAADI. The V gene lost 2 bases and the J gene lost 0 bases, with 4 bases spanning the gap. CDR3 sequence reads: CASSEPLNTEAFF. CDR3 DNA sequence: TGCGCCAGCAGTGAGCCGTTGAACACTGAAGCTTTCTTT.

This clonotype has only a few counts. The chain is built from TRBV3-1 and TRBJ1-2, with TRBD1 matching over 9 bases. This CDR3 has 15 residues. The germline V gene encodes CDR1 LGHDT and CDR2 YNNKEL (reference sequence). V shed 5 bases and J 4 bases; nucleotides not matched to a gene: 8. CDR3 bases: TGTGCCAGCAGCGAACAGGGGGCGACCGCCTATGGCTACACCTTC. Amino acids: CASSEQGATAYGYTF.

This clonotype was detected ten times or more. V gene TRBV7-9 combines with J gene TRBJ1-1; D possibly corresponds to TRBD1 (5 bases). CDR3 length: 16 amino acids. CDR1 SEHNR and CDR2 FQNEAQ come from the germline V gene (reference sequence). V was shortened by 5 bases and J by 1 base, with 17 bases between the two germline ends. CDR3 nucleotides: TGTGCCAGCAGCCCCGTGTTGGAGGGACCGAACACTGAAGCTTTCTTT. It encodes CASSPVLEGPNTEAFF.

This clonotype showed up just a few times. This CDR3 reads CASSEWGLIVSGANVLTF. The DNA of the CDR3 is TGTGCCAGCAGTGAATGGGGACTAATTGTCTCTGGGGCCAACGTCCTGACTTTC. The gene calls are TRBV6-1 and TRBJ2-6; 7 bases map to TRBD2. CDR1 is MNHNS, CDR2 SASEGT, per germline. The CDR3 runs 18 residues. Losses at the gene ends were 2 bases for V and 0 bases for J; bases not matched to a gene: 7.

The rearrangement joins TRBV11-2 to TRBJ2-7; D is undetermined. This CDR3 spans 12 amino acids. With 1 base removed from V and 6 bases from J, the gap between germline ends came to 7 bases. CDR1 is SGHAT and CDR2 is FQNNGV in the germline V gene. CDR3 in amino acids: CASSLVLSEQYF. In nucleotides, the CDR3 is TGTGCCAGCAGCTTAGTCCTATCCGAGCAGTACTTC.

This clonotype was seen only a few times. The chain uses TRBV12-3 or TRBV12-4 and TRBJ1-2; 12 positions agree with TRBD1. V shed 6 bases and J 8 bases; nucleotides not matched to a gene: 16. CDR3 length: 17 residues. The CDR3 DNA follows: TGTGCCAGCAGGGTGGGACAGGGGGCACCCAAGGAGGGGGGCTACACCTTC. This sequence encodes CASRVGQGAPKEGGYTF.

Turning to this clonotype: The junction departs from germline at one end; a sequencing error may be responsible. J is TRBJ2-7 and V is TRBV20-1; maybe TRBD1 (5 bases). There are 15 residues in the CDR3. Germline assignment: CDR1 DFQATT and CDR2 SNEGSKA (reference sequence). CDR3 bases: TGCAGTGCTCAGGGTTGGGGTACCAGCTCCTACGAGAAGTACTTC. It codes for CSAQGWGTSSYEKYF.

This clonotype appeared many times. The rearrangement uses TRBV4-3 and TRBJ2-7; 9 nucleotides agree with TRBD1. CDR3 length: 16 residues. Germline CDR1 reads LGHNA; CDR2 reads YSLEER. The trim removed 0 bases at V and 4 bases at J, leaving 7 bases unmatched. The CDR3 is CASSQDSTGGLYEQYF. The CDR3 bases are TGCGCCAGCAGCCAAGATTCAACAGGGGGCTTGTACGAGCAGTACTTC.

This clonotype appeared a single time. With a much larger clone just one base away, this may be a read error. The chain combines TRBV5-6 with TRBJ2-3, with TRBD2 matching 11 bases. The CDR3 runs 17 residues. V lost 1 base, J lost 4 bases, and 8 bases stayed unmatched. Germline V gene sequence: CDR1 SGHDT, CDR2 YYEEEE. The CDR3 reads CASSLMVTSGVSDTQYF. Written as DNA, the CDR3 is TGTGCCAGCAGCTTGATGGTGACTAGCGGGGTATCAGATACGCAGTATTTT.